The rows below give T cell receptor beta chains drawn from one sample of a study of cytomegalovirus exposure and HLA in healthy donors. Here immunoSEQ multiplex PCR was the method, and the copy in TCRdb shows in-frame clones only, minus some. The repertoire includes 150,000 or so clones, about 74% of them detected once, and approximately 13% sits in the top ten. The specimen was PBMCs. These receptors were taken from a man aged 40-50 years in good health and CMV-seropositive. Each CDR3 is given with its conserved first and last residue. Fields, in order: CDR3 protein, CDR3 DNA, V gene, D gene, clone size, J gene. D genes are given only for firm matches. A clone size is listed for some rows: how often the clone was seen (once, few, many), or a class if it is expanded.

CASSGLGYEQYF,TGTGCCAGCAGCGGCCTTGGCTACGAGCAGTACTTC,TRBV7-9,-,-,TRBJ2-7
CASSLGQGPLAEAFF,TGTGCCAGCAGCTTGGGACAAGGCCCTTTAGCTGAAGCTTTCTTT,TRBV5-4,-,-,TRBJ1-1
CASSPPGSDTQYF,TGTGCCAGCAGCCCCCCAGGGTCCGATACGCAGTATTTT,TRBV7-7,-,-,TRBJ2-3
CASRPGGADNQPQHF,TGTGCCAGTAGACCAGGGGGCGCCGACAATCAGCCCCAGCATTTT,TRBV19,TRBD1,once,TRBJ1-5
CASSSGIAGYNEQFF,TGTGCCAGCAGTTCCGGAATAGCGGGCTACAATGAGCAGTTCTTC,TRBV28,TRBD2,-,TRBJ2-1
CASSKSYSNQPQHF,TGTGCCAGCTCAAAGAGCTATAGCAATCAGCCCCAGCATTTT,TRBV18,-,-,TRBJ1-5
CAWRSLASGSTDTQYF,TGTGCCTGGAGGTCATTAGCTAGCGGGAGCACAGATACGCAGTATTTT,TRBV30,TRBD2,-,TRBJ2-3
CASSLEWAGQETQYF,TGCGCCAGCAGTCTGGAATGGGCGGGGCAAGAGACCCAGTACTTC,TRBV23-1,-,once,TRBJ2-5
CASSRQGWDTQYF,TGTGCCAGTAGCAGACAGGGTTGGGATACGCAGTATTTT,TRBV19,TRBD1,-,TRBJ2-3
CAISGAEETQYF,TGTGCCATCAGTGGAGCGGAAGAGACCCAGTACTTC,TRBV10-3,-,-,TRBJ2-5